This TCR beta chain originates from a study of cytomegalovirus exposure and HLA in healthy donors. Overall study findings and caveats: The listing of 150 to 200 TCR beta chains classed them as cytomegalovirus-associated.

A note on this clone: Antigen specificity is unknown.

The primer mix had 60 Vbeta and 13 Jbeta primers. Some clones are missing from TCRdb's copy, which holds only in-frame ones; the method was immunoSEQ multiplex PCR. This sample has roughly 130,000 clones, with 73% found just once. V trimming: 4 bases; J trimming: 6 bases; junction bases outside the gene matches: 7. CDR3 length: 16 residues. Germline V gene lookup returns CDR1 SGDLS and CDR2 YYNGEE. The gene calls are TRBV9 and TRBJ2-3, with 14 positions matching TRBD2. This TCR was recovered from a woman in her thirties or forties in good health and CMV-seronegative. The specimen sequenced was PBMCs. The CDR3 loop is CASSPRTSGGRDTQYF. CDR3 nucleotide sequence: TGTGCCAGCAGCCCCCGGACTAGCGGGGGGCGGGATACGCAGTATTTT.